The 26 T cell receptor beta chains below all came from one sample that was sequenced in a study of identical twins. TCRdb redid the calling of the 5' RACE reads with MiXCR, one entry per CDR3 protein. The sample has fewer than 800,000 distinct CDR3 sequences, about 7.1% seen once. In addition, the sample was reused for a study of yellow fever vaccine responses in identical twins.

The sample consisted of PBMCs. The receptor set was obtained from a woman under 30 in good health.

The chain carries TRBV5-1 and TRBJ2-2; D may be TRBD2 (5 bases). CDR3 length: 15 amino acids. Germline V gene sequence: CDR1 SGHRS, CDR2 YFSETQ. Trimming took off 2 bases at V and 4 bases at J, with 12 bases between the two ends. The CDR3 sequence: CASSFIGDSTGELFF. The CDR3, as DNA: TGCGCCAGCAGCTTCATCGGGGATAGCACCGGGGAGCTGTTTTTT. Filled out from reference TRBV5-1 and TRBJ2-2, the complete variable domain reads KAGVTQTPRYLIKTRGQQVTLSCSPISGHRSVSWYQQTPGQGLQFLFEYFSETQRNKGNFPGRFSGRQFSNSRSEMNVSTLELGDSALYLCASSFIGDSTGELFFGEGSRLTVL.

CDR3 sequence reads: CASSKTERPQHF. CDR3 nucleotide sequence: TGTGCCAGCAGTAAGACCGAGCGGCCCCAGCATTTT. The J gene is TRBJ1-5, the V gene TRBV12-3 or TRBV12-4; D is unresolved. The CDR3 consists of 12 residues. With 5 bases removed from V and 9 bases from J, the gap between germline ends came to 11 bases.

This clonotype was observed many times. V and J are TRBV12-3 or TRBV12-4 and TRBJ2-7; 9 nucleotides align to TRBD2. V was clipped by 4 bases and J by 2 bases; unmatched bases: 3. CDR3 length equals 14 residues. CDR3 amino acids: CASSSSGVPYEQYV. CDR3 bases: TGTGCCAGCAGTTCTAGCGGGGTTCCCTACGAGCAGTACGTC.

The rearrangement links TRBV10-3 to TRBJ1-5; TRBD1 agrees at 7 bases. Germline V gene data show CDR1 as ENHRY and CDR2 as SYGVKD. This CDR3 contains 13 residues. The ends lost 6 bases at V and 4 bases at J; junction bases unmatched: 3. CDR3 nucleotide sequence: TGTGCCATCAGGGGGACAGAGAATCAGCCCCAGCATTTT. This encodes CAIRGTENQPQHF.

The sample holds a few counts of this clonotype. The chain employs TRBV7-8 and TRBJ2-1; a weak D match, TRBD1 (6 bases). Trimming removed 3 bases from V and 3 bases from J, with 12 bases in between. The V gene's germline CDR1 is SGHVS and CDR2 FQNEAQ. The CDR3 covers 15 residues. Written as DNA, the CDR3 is TGTGCCAGCAGCTTGGAACAGGGCGTCTACAATGAGCAGTTCTTC. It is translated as CASSLEQGVYNEQFF.

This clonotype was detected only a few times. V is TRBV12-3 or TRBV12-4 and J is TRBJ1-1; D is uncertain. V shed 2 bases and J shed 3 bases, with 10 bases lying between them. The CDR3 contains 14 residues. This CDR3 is CASSLWGRYTEAFF. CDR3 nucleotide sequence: TGTGCCAGCAGTTTATGGGGAAGGTACACTGAAGCTTTCTTT.

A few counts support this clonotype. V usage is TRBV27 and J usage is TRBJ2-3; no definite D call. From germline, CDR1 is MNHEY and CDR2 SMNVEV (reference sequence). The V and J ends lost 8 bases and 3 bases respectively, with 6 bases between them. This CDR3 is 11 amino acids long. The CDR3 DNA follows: TGTGCCAGCTGGAGTACAGATACGCAGTATTTT. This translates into CASWSTDTQYF.

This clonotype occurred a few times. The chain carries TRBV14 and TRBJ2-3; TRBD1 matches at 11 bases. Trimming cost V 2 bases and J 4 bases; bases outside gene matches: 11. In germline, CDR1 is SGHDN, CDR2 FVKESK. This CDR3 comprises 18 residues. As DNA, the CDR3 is TGTGCCAGCAGCCAACTCCCCGGGACAGGGGGTAGTCCAGATACGCAGTATTTT. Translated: CASSQLPGTGGSPDTQYF.

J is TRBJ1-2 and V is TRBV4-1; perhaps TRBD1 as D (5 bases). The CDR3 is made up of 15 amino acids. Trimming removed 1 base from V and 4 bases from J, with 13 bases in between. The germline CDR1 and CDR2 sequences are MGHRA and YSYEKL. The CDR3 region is CASSQGDHSPYGYTF. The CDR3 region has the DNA TGCGCCAGCAGCCAAGGGGACCATTCCCCCTATGGCTACACCTTC.

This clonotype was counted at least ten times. CDR3 sequence: CASMTSGSSYNEQFF. Written as DNA, the CDR3 is TGTGCCAGTATGACTAGCGGGAGCTCCTACAATGAGCAGTTCTTC. The J gene is TRBJ2-1, the V gene TRBV3-1; 12 bases map to TRBD2. From germline, CDR1 is LGHDT and CDR2 YNNKEL (reference sequence). Germline trimming cut 9 bases from V and 0 bases from J; bases unmatched to any gene: 3. There are 15 residues in the CDR3.

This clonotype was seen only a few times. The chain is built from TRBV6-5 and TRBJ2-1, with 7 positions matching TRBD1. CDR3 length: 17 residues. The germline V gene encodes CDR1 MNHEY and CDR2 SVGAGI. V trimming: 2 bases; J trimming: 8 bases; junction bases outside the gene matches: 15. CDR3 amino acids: CASSYMRRDSSFDEQFF. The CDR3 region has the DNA TGTGCCAGCAGTTACATGCGAAGGGACAGTAGTTTCGATGAGCAGTTCTTC.

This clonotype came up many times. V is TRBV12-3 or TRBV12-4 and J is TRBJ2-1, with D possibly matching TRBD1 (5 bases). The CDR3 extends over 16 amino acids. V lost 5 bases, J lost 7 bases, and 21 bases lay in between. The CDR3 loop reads CASSESWYYKGNEQFF. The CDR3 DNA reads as TGTGCCAGCAGTGAAAGTTGGTATTACAAGGGGAATGAGCAGTTCTTC.

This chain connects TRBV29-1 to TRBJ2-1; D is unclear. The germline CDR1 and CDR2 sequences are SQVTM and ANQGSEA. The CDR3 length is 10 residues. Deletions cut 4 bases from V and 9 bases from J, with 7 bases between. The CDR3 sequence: CSVGTVEQFF. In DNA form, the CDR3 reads TGCAGCGTTGGTACGGTTGAGCAGTTCTTC.

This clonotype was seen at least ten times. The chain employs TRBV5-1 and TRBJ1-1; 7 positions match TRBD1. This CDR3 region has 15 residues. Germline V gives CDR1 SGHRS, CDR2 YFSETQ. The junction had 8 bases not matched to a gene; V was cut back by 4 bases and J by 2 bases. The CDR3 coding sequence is TGCGCCAGCAGCCCCAATACAGGGGCCAACACTGAAGCTTTCTTT. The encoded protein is CASSPNTGANTEAFF.

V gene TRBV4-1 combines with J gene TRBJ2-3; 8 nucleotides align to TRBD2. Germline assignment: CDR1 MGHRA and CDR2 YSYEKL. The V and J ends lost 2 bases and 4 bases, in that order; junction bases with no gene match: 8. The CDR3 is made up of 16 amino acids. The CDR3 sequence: CASSQYAGGSSDTQYF. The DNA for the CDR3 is TGCGCCAGCAGCCAATACGCGGGGGGCAGCTCAGATACGCAGTATTTT.

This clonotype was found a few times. The CDR3 is CASSLVGLVGTGELFF. The CDR3 DNA sequence: TGCGCCAGCAGCTTGGTCGGACTAGTCGGCACCGGGGAGCTGTTTTTT. The J gene is TRBJ2-2, the V gene TRBV5-1; 7 bases align to TRBD2. J lost 4 bases, V lost 0 bases, and 6 bases had no gene match. Per the germline V gene, CDR1 is SGHRS and CDR2 is YFSETQ. This CDR3 spans 16 amino acids.

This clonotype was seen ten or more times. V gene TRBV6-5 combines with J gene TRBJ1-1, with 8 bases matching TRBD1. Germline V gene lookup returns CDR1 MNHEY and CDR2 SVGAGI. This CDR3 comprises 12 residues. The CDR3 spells CDTNRDRSVSFF. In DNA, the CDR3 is TGTGACACGAACCGGGACAGGTCGGTCTCTTTCTTT.

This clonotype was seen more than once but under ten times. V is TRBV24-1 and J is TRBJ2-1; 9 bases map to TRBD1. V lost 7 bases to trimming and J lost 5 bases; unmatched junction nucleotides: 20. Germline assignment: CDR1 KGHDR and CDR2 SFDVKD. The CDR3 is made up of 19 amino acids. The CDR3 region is CATSGGTGSSIRPDNEQFF. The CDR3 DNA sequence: TGTGCCACCAGCGGCGGGACAGGGTCTAGCATTCGTCCCGACAATGAGCAGTTCTTC.

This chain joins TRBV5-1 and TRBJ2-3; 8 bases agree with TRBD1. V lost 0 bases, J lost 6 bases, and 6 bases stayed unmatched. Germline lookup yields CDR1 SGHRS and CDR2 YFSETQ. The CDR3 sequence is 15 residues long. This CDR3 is CASSLVVTGADTQYF. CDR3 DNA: TGCGCCAGCAGCTTGGTCGTGACAGGGGCTGATACGCAGTATTTT.

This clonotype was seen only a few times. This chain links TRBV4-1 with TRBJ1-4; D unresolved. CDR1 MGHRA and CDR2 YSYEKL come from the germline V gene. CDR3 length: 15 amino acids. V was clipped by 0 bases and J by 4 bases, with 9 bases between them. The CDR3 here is CASSQDGRINEKLFF. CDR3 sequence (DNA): TGCGCCAGCAGCCAAGATGGGAGGATTAATGAAAAACTGTTTTTT.

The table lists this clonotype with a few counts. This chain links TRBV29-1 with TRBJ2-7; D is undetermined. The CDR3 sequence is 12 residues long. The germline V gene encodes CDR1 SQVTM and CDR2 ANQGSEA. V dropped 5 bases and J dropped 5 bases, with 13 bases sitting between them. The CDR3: CSVKGPRDEQYF. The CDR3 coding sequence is TGCAGCGTTAAAGGGCCAAGAGACGAGCAGTACTTC.

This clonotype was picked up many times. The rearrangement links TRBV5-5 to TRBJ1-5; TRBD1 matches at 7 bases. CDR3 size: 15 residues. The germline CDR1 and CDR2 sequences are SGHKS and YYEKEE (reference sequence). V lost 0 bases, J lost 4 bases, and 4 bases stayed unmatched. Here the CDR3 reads CASSLATGANQPQHF. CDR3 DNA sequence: TGTGCCAGCAGCTTGGCCACAGGGGCAAATCAGCCCCAGCATTTT. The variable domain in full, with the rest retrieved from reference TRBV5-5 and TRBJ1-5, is DAGVTQSPTHLIKTRGQQVTLRCSPISGHKSVSWYQQVLGQGPQFIFQYYEKEERGRGNFPDRFSARQFPNYSSELNVNALLLGDSALYLCASSLATGANQPQHFGDGTRLSIL.

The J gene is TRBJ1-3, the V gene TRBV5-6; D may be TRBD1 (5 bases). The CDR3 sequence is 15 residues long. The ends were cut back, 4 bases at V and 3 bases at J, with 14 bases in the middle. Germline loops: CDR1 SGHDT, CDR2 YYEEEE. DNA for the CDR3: TGTGCCAGCAGCACCCAGGGAGGAAGTGGAAACACCATATATTTT. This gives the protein CASSTQGGSGNTIYF.

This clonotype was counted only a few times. The CDR3 loop is CSVESGTGNQPQHF. The CDR3 region has the DNA TGCAGCGTTGAGAGCGGGACAGGTAATCAGCCCCAGCATTTT. The V gene is TRBV29-1, the J gene TRBJ1-5; 8 positions agree with TRBD1. The CDR3 has 14 amino acids. V lost 3 bases and J lost 4; bases outside the gene matches: 5. Germline CDR1 SQVTM, CDR2 ANQGSEA.

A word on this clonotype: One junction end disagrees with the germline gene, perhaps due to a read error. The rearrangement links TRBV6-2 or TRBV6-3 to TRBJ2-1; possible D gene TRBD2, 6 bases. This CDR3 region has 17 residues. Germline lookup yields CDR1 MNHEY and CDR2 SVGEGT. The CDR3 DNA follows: TGTGCCGGCAGTATCCTCAGTCCAGCGGGCTCCTACAATGAGCAGTTCTTC. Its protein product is CAGSILSPAGSYNEQFF.

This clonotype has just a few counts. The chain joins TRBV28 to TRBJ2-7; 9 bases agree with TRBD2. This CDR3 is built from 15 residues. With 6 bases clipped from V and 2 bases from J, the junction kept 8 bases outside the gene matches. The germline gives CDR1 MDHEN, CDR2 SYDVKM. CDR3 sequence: CASRASGVETYEQYF. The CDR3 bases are TGTGCCAGCAGGGCTAGCGGGGTCGAAACCTACGAGCAGTACTTC.